Listed here are 10 T cell receptor beta chains from one sample, sequenced in a study of cytomegalovirus exposure and HLA in healthy donors. The PCR had 60 Vbeta and 13 Jbeta primers. The method was immunoSEQ multiplex PCR; TCRdb's version includes in-frame clones alone and lacks a portion of them. This table has 100,000 or so clones, roughly 70% appearing once. The sequenced sample was PBMCs. These receptors all stem from a man aged 35-49 years in good health and CMV-seronegative.

The chain joins TRBV6-4 to TRBJ2-7; 8 bases match TRBD2. This CDR3 contains 16 residues. Germline V gives CDR1 MRHNA, CDR2 SNTAGT. After removal of 3 bases from V and 2 bases from J, the junction contained 9 bases not matched to a gene. The CDR3 nucleotides read TGTGCCAGCAGTGAAGGCCCGAGCGGGAGCCCCTACGAGCAGTACTTC. As protein: CASSEGPSGSPYEQYF.

The genes are TRBV18 and TRBJ1-5, with 7 bases fitting TRBD1. This CDR3 has 15 amino acids. Germline loops: CDR1 KGHSH, CDR2 LQKENI. The ends lost 3 bases at V and 2 bases at J; junction bases unmatched: 4. For the CDR3, the DNA is TGTGCCAGCTCACCTACGGGACAGCGCAATCAGCCCCAGCATTTT. It codes for CASSPTGQRNQPQHF.

V gene TRBV5-1 combines with J gene TRBJ2-2; D may be TRBD1 (5 bases). The V and J ends lost 6 bases and 1 base respectively, with 19 bases between them. The CDR3 has 17 residues. The germline CDR1 and CDR2 sequences are SGHRS and YFSETQ. This CDR3 reads CASNKVVTELNTGELFF. In nucleotides, the CDR3 is TGCGCCAGCAACAAAGTGGTGACAGAATTGAACACCGGGGAGCTGTTTTTT.

This sequence joins TRBV27 and TRBJ2-1; weak D call: TRBD2 (6 bases). Germline values: CDR1 MNHEY, CDR2 SMNVEV (reference sequence). V dropped 2 bases and J dropped 2 bases, with 28 bases sitting between them. This CDR3 has 21 residues. CDR3 DNA: TGTGCCAGCAGTTTACTTTCGGGGGAGGCCACCCTCCTGAGCACCTACAATGAGCAGTTCTTC. Protein: CASSLLSGEATLLSTYNEQFF.

The rearrangement uses TRBV28 and TRBJ1-2; possible D gene TRBD1, 5 bases. The CDR3 consists of 14 residues. The germline V gene encodes CDR1 MDHEN and CDR2 SYDVKM. The V gene lost 6 bases and the J gene lost 4 bases, with 15 bases spanning the gap. This CDR3 reads CASRTPGEPYGYTF. DNA for the CDR3: TGTGCCAGCAGGACCCCGGGGGAACCCTATGGCTACACCTTC.

This rearrangement joins TRBV7-2 to TRBJ2-7; D unclear. There are 13 residues in the CDR3. Germline V gene lookup returns CDR1 SGHTA and CDR2 FQGNSA. Trimming left V 2 bases short and J 4 bases short, with 9 bases between. The CDR3 sequence is CASSLLSDYEQYF. As DNA, the CDR3 is TGTGCCAGCAGCTTATTATCAGATTACGAGCAGTACTTC.

The rearrangement uses TRBV30 and TRBJ2-7, with 7 nucleotides matching TRBD1. This CDR3 is 17 amino acids long. Germline loops: CDR1 GTSNPN, CDR2 SVGIG (reference sequence). V was pared by 5 bases and J by 2 bases, with 18 bases of the junction left unmatched. The CDR3 loop reads CAWVEKGQSAQTYEQYF. The CDR3 coding sequence is TGTGCCTGGGTAGAGAAGGGACAGTCTGCCCAAACCTACGAGCAGTACTTC. Full variable domain (missing parts from reference TRBV30 and TRBJ2-7): SQTIHQWPATLVQPVGSPLSLECTVEGTSNPNLYWYRQAAGRGLQLLFYSVGIGQISSEVPQNLSASRPQDRQFILSSKKLLLSDSGFYLCAWVEKGQSAQTYEQYFGPGTRLTVT.

The chain links TRBV6-1 to TRBJ2-7; no definite D call. Germline V gene sequence: CDR1 MNHNS, CDR2 SASEGT. Deletions cut 7 bases from V and 3 bases from J, with 19 bases between. This CDR3 comprises 15 residues. The CDR3 is CASTSAMNPNYEQYF. CDR3 bases: TGTGCCAGCACATCTGCCATGAACCCTAACTACGAGCAGTACTTC.

This sequence joins TRBV28 and TRBJ1-1, with 8 bases lining up with TRBD1. V shed 3 bases and J 7 bases; nucleotides not matched to a gene: 4. The germline V gene has CDR1 MDHEN and CDR2 SYDVKM. This CDR3 has 13 residues. CDR3 loop: CASSFRTGIEAFF. The CDR3 coding sequence is TGTGCCAGCAGTTTCCGGACAGGGATTGAAGCTTTCTTT.

The V and J genes are TRBV7-8 and TRBJ2-3; weak D call: TRBD2 (5 bases). The CDR3 loop spans 16 amino acids. Trimming took off 1 base at V and 1 base at J, with 12 bases between the two ends. CDR1 and CDR2 (germline): SGHVS, FQNEAQ. The chain's CDR3 is CASSLGSGLGTDTQYF. The CDR3 bases are TGTGCCAGCAGCTTAGGGTCGGGATTGGGCACAGATACGCAGTATTTT.